The 3 T cell receptor beta chains below all came from one sample that was sequenced in a study of technical replicates of blood from several donors. Sequenced by immunoSEQ multiplex PCR; TCRdb stores in-frame clones only, minus some. The table lists about 76,000 clones, approximately 86% of them singletons. Sequenced material: PBMCs. All receptors come from a human donor in good health. Some clones in this sample may be carry-over from other donors' samples.

J is TRBJ1-5 and V is TRBV19; 7 bases fit TRBD1. Germline V gene data show CDR1 as LNHDA and CDR2 as SQIVND (reference sequence). V gave up 5 bases and J gave up 5 bases; unmatched junction bases: 3. The CDR3 runs to 13 residues. CDR3 sequence: CASSYDRDQPQHF. CDR3 nucleotides: TGTGCCAGTAGTTACGACAGGGATCAGCCCCAGCATTTT.

The chain links TRBV7-3 to TRBJ2-5; 13 bases match TRBD2. There are 16 residues in the CDR3. Looked up from germline, CDR1 is SGHTA and CDR2 is FQGTGA. V was pared by 5 bases and J by 6 bases, with 9 bases of the junction left unmatched. CDR3 coding DNA: TGTGCCAGCAGCACTCCGGTTGGGACTAGCGGGAAGACCCAGTACTTC. It specifies CASSTPVGTSGKTQYF. Full variable domain (remainder filled in from reference TRBV7-3 and TRBJ2-5): GAGVSQTPSNKVTEKGKYVELRCDPISGHTALYWYRQSLGQGPEFLIYFQGTGAADDSGLPNDRFFAVRPEGSVSTLKIQRTERGDSAVYLCASSTPVGTSGKTQYFGPGTRLLVL.

V is TRBV19 and J is TRBJ2-7; D remains ambiguous. The V and J ends lost 0 bases and 2 bases respectively, with 5 bases between them. CDR1 LNHDA and CDR2 SQIVND come from the germline V gene (reference sequence). This CDR3 has 13 residues. CDR3 protein: CASSIDAAYEQYF. In nucleotides, the CDR3 is TGTGCCAGTAGTATAGACGCGGCCTACGAGCAGTACTTC.